The clone carrying this T cell receptor (beta chain) was seen only a few times. The antigen is not known. MiXCR, run by TCRdb on the 5' RACE reads, gives a single entry per CDR3 protein. The sample records about 530,000 distinct CDR3 sequences, roughly 15% being singletons. These data are taken from a study of identical twins. Study conclusions and caveats: There were fewer insertions in abundant cord blood beta clonotypes, but memory repertoires showed no such pattern.

The sample also formed part of further work on yellow fever vaccine responses in identical twins. As reported in that work: Twin vaccine T cell responses reportedly seemed partly convergent, partly personalized.

This TCR came from a woman younger than 30 in good health. The sequencing input was CD4+ T cells sorted from blood.

In nucleotides, the CDR3 is TGTGCCAGCAGTTCCTTGGCCAAAAACATTCAGTACTTC. This codes for CASSSLAKNIQYF. The V gene is TRBV12-3 or TRBV12-4, the J gene TRBJ2-4; no definite D call. Trimming shortened V by 4 bases and J by 1 base, and 5 bases separated the two germline ends. This CDR3 contains 13 residues.